The next 28 T cell receptor beta chains were all read from a single sample in a study of OX40 agonist ivuxolimab in advanced cancers. TCRdb keeps only in-frame clones here, not all; method: immunoSEQ multiplex PCR. The sample has about 63,000 clones, 80% to 90% seen once. The source material was CD4+ or CD8+ T cells sorted from blood, sampled in a trial of the OX40 agonist ivuxolimab. These receptors originate from an adult with an advanced solid tumor such as melanoma, head and neck, liver or kidney cancer.

V and J are TRBV6-1 and TRBJ2-7; TRBD1 is a possible D gene (6 bases). Germline lookup yields CDR1 MNHNS and CDR2 SASEGT. There are 15 residues in the CDR3. V was shortened by 1 base and J by 2 bases, with 12 bases between the two germline ends. CDR3 in amino acids: CASSEGPGVTYEQYF. For the CDR3, the DNA is TGTGCCAGCAGTGAAGGGCCAGGGGTAACCTACGAGCAGTACTTC.

This chain connects TRBV11-2 to TRBJ1-1; TRBD1 agrees at 7 bases. V shed 3 bases and J 7 bases; nucleotides not matched to a gene: 8. Per the germline V gene, CDR1 is SGHAT and CDR2 is FQNNGV. CDR3 size: 14 residues. This chain's CDR3 is CASSFWTGRDEAFF. The CDR3 DNA is TGTGCCAGCAGCTTCTGGACAGGTCGGGATGAAGCTTTCTTT.

J is TRBJ2-5 and V is TRBV10-2; 7 nucleotides agree with TRBD2. This CDR3 spans 16 amino acids. Germline-derived CDR1 and CDR2 are WSHSY and SAAADI. Trimming removed 4 bases from V and 4 bases from J; junction bases left unmatched: 12. The CDR3 nucleotides are TGCGCCAGCAGTGGGGGGGGGATAGAACGGCGAGAGACCCAGTACTTC. Translation gives CASSGGGIERRETQYF.

J is TRBJ1-3 and V is TRBV28; 11 bases match TRBD1. The germline gives CDR1 MDHEN, CDR2 SYDVKM. J lost 2 bases, V lost 6 bases, and 3 bases had no gene match. The CDR3 covers 15 residues. CDR3 protein: CASRDRGLTGNTIYF. CDR3 nucleotides: TGTGCCAGCAGGGACAGGGGGCTGACTGGAAACACCATATATTTT.

CDR3 sequence (DNA): TGCGCCAGCAGCGTAAGTACAGATACGCAGTATTTT. Amino acids: CASSVSTDTQYF. J is TRBJ2-3 and V is TRBV5-1; D ambiguous. The CDR3 contains 12 residues. Germline V gives CDR1 SGHRS, CDR2 YFSETQ. V lost 4 bases and J lost 3, with 6 bases in between.

V usage is TRBV2 and J usage is TRBJ2-3; 7 nucleotides align to TRBD2. The germline V gene encodes CDR1 SNHLY and CDR2 FYNNEI. V shed 4 bases, J shed 2 bases, and the junction held 6 bases outside the gene matches. The CDR3 is made up of 15 amino acids. CDR3 in amino acids: CASSAPGLHTDTQYF. The DNA for the CDR3 is TGTGCCAGCAGTGCTCCGGGACTACACACAGATACGCAGTATTTT.

J is TRBJ2-7 and V is TRBV6-5; no definite D call. Deletions cut 2 bases from V and 4 bases from J, with 9 bases between. The CDR3 spans 13 residues. Germline V CDR1 and CDR2: MNHEY, SVGAGI. CDR3 protein: CASSYGVGYEQYF. Written as DNA, the CDR3 is TGTGCCAGCAGTTACGGGGTAGGGTACGAGCAGTACTTC.

The V gene is TRBV5-1, the J gene TRBJ2-5; 12 bases map to TRBD2. Germline CDR1 and CDR2: SGHRS and YFSETQ. The J segment lost 6 bases and the V segment lost 4 bases, leaving 13 bases of the junction unmatched. The CDR3 extends over 17 amino acids. Here the CDR3 DNA reads TGCGCCAGCAGCACCCCTAGCGGGGGGGCGGTTGGGAAGACCCAGTACTTC. Protein product: CASSTPSGGAVGKTQYF.

Notes on this clone: One end of the junction fails to match germline, which may point to a read error. The chain joins TRBV7-9 to TRBJ1-1; the D is unclear. Germline V lookup: CDR1 SEHNR, CDR2 FQNEAQ (reference sequence). The CDR3 runs 13 residues. CDR3 protein: CASSLIDATKAFF. Here the CDR3 DNA reads TGTGCCAGCAGCTTAATTGATGCCACTAAAGCTTTCTTT.

This clone was counted a single time. The chain links TRBV18 to TRBJ1-1; D possibly corresponds to TRBD1 (5 bases). Germline CDR1 and CDR2: KGHSH and LQKENI. Trimming cost V 3 bases and J 1 base, with 12 bases left between them. This CDR3 comprises 15 residues. The CDR3 nucleotides read TGTGCCAGCTCACCGTCAACAGGAGCGAACACTGAAGCTTTCTTT. Translation: CASSPSTGANTEAFF.

This chain uses TRBV7-9 with TRBJ2-5, with a tentative D call TRBD2 (6 bases). The ends were cut back, 3 bases at V and 2 bases at J, with 13 bases in the middle. The CDR3 spans 15 residues. From germline, CDR1 is SEHNR and CDR2 FQNEAQ (reference sequence). Written as DNA, the CDR3 is TGTGCCAGCAGCTTGGGGGACTCCATACAAGAGACCCAGTACTTC. Amino acid sequence: CASSLGDSIQETQYF.

This chain uses TRBV5-1 with TRBJ2-3; D possibly corresponds to TRBD2 (7 bases). Germline V gene data show CDR1 as SGHRS and CDR2 as YFSETQ. The CDR3 totals 15 residues. With 3 bases removed from V and 2 bases from J, the gap between germline ends came to 13 bases. CDR3 loop: CASSSGGRTTDTQYF. The CDR3 DNA sequence: TGCGCCAGCAGCTCCGGGGGGCGCACCACAGATACGCAGTATTTT.

The rearrangement uses TRBV9 and TRBJ2-2; D tentatively reads TRBD1 or TRBD2 (5 bases each). Germline CDR1 is SGDLS and CDR2 is YYNGEE. The CDR3 has 17 residues. Deletions cut 0 bases from V and 6 bases from J, with 18 bases between. This CDR3 is CASSVGRRAGWAGELFF. CDR3 bases: TGTGCCAGCAGCGTAGGTCGGCGGGCAGGGTGGGCCGGGGAGCTGTTTTTT.

This clone was detected once. V is TRBV19 and J is TRBJ1-5; maybe TRBD1 (6 bases). The V end lost 2 bases, the J end lost 6 bases, and 14 bases lay between the germline ends. The CDR3 consists of 15 residues. In germline, CDR1 is LNHDA, CDR2 SQIVND (reference sequence). For the CDR3, the DNA is TGTGCCAGTAGTATAAGTCGTGTCAGGGGTCAGCCCCAGCATTTT. Translated: CASSISRVRGQPQHF.

In DNA form, the CDR3 reads TGTGCCAGCAGTGAAGTTTCCAATCAGCCCCAGCATTTT. This encodes CASSEVSNQPQHF. The chain joins TRBV2 to TRBJ1-5; D remains ambiguous. Germline CDR1 is SNHLY and CDR2 is FYNNEI. The CDR3 extends over 13 amino acids. V was shortened by 1 base and J by 3 bases, with 4 bases between the two germline ends.

The V call is TRBV6-5, the J call TRBJ1-2, with 7 bases fitting TRBD1. V shed 6 bases, J shed 4 bases, and the junction held 5 bases outside the gene matches. Germline CDR1 is MNHEY and CDR2 is SVGAGI. The CDR3 totals 13 residues. The CDR3 spells CASSPRDSYGYTF. CDR3 nucleotide sequence: TGTGCCAGCAGCCCCCGGGACAGCTATGGCTACACCTTC.

The J gene is TRBJ1-6, the V gene TRBV19; unclear D gene. Trimming shortened V by 6 bases and J by 8 bases, and 14 bases separated the two germline ends. Germline lookup yields CDR1 LNHDA and CDR2 SQIVND (reference sequence). The CDR3 extends over 14 amino acids. The CDR3 loop is CASRTGHYDSPLHF. CDR3 in DNA: TGTGCCAGTAGAACCGGCCATTATGATTCACCCCTCCACTTT.

V and J are TRBV5-4 and TRBJ2-3; 7 bases are a match to TRBD1. CDR3 length: 13 residues. Trimming at V came to 7 bases and at J to 1 base, leaving 3 bases not matched to a gene. Germline V gene lookup returns CDR1 SGHNT and CDR2 YYREEE (reference sequence). This CDR3 is CASSGQGTDTQYF. CDR3 nucleotide sequence: TGTGCCAGCTCTGGACAGGGCACAGATACGCAGTATTTT.

The chain has TRBV27 and TRBJ2-5, with 13 positions matching TRBD2. V trimming: 0 bases; J trimming: 6 bases; junction bases outside the gene matches: 7. The germline gives CDR1 MNHEY, CDR2 SMNVEV (reference sequence). This CDR3 has 17 residues. DNA for the CDR3: TGTGCCAGCAGTTTATCGGGACTAGCGGGGTACGGGAAGACCCAGTACTTC. Protein product: CASSLSGLAGYGKTQYF.

In its sample, this clone was seen once. This chain links TRBV5-1 with TRBJ2-7, with 12 bases aligning to TRBD1. Germline values: CDR1 SGHRS, CDR2 YFSETQ. The CDR3 contains 18 residues. V shed 3 bases and J 0 bases; nucleotides not matched to a gene: 10. The CDR3 DNA sequence: TGCGCCAGCAGCTCCCAAGGGACAGGGGGCTCTAGCTCCTACGAGCAGTACTTC. Protein: CASSSQGTGGSSSYEQYF.

This clone was found once. J is TRBJ2-1 and V is TRBV9; no firm D call. V lost 0 bases and J 5 bases, leaving 9 bases between the germline ends. Per the germline V gene, CDR1 is SGDLS and CDR2 is YYNGEE. The CDR3 is 14 amino acids. As DNA, the CDR3 is TGTGCCAGCAGCGTAGTAGCAGGCCACAATGAGCAGTTCTTC. Protein product: CASSVVAGHNEQFF.

The J gene is TRBJ2-1, the V gene TRBV4-1; 10 nucleotides line up with TRBD2. The CDR3 has 21 amino acids. Trimming took 0 bases from V and 7 from J; bases not matched to a gene: 21. Germline V gene lookup returns CDR1 MGHRA and CDR2 YSYEKL. The CDR3 nucleotides read TGCGCCAGCAGCCAAGATCCCCGCGGACGGCTAGCGGGAGTGGTATGGAATGAGCAGTTCTTC. It yields the protein CASSQDPRGRLAGVVWNEQFF.

V gene TRBV9 combines with J gene TRBJ2-5, with D tentatively TRBD1 (7 bases). Germline CDR1 is SGDLS and CDR2 is YYNGEE. This CDR3 is 14 amino acids long. Trimming shortened V by 0 bases and J by 6 bases, and 12 bases separated the two germline ends. The CDR3 is CASSVGGGGKTQYF. As DNA, the CDR3 is TGTGCCAGCAGCGTAGGAGGGGGCGGGAAGACCCAGTACTTC.

The chain combines TRBV7-9 with TRBJ1-1; 7 bases fit TRBD1. V was clipped by 5 bases and J by 10 bases; unmatched bases: 10. There are 13 residues in the CDR3. Germline CDR1 and CDR2: SEHNR and FQNEAQ (reference sequence). The chain's CDR3 is CASSRTGRGGAFF. Here the CDR3 DNA reads TGTGCCAGCAGCCGGACAGGCCGGGGGGGAGCTTTCTTT.

The chain joins TRBV9 to TRBJ2-2; perhaps D is TRBD1 or TRBD2 (5 bases each). The ends were cut back, 0 bases at V and 4 bases at J, with 10 bases in the middle. There are 15 residues in the CDR3. Germline V lookup: CDR1 SGDLS, CDR2 YYNGEE. This chain's CDR3 is CASSVETGGTGELFF. CDR3 DNA: TGTGCCAGCAGCGTAGAAACAGGAGGCACCGGGGAGCTGTTTTTT.

The gene calls are TRBV28 and TRBJ2-7; D may match TRBD1 or TRBD2 (6 bases each). Germline CDR1 reads MDHEN; CDR2 reads SYDVKM. Deletions cut 4 bases from V and 2 bases from J, with 18 bases between. The CDR3 runs to 16 residues. Here the CDR3 reads CASSSRGGRLTYEQYF. In nucleotides, the CDR3 is TGTGCCAGCAGTTCCCGAGGGGGGCGACTGACCTACGAGCAGTACTTC. Combining the CDR3 with reference TRBV28 and TRBJ2-7 gives the whole variable domain DVKVTQSSRYLVKRTGEKVFLECVQDMDHENMFWYRQDPGLGLRLIYFSYDVKMKEKGDIPEGYSVSREKKERFSLILESASTNQTSMYLCASSSRGGRLTYEQYFGPGTRLTVT.

The gene calls are TRBV2 and TRBJ2-3; 9 bases are a match to TRBD1. The CDR3 is 15 amino acids. Trimming cost V 5 bases and J 1 base; bases outside gene matches: 4. CDR1 is SNHLY, CDR2 FYNNEI, per germline. The CDR3 nucleotides read TGTGCCAGCAGTAACCGGGACAGGGGCACAGATACGCAGTATTTT. Translating it yields CASSNRDRGTDTQYF.

The chain uses TRBV28 and TRBJ1-5; D remains ambiguous. The CDR3 is 15 amino acids. Trimming removed 3 bases at V and 3 bases at J, with 12 bases between. The V gene's germline CDR1 is MDHEN and CDR2 SYDVKM. DNA for the CDR3: TGTGCCAGCAGTTTTAGGACCCGGTTCAATCAGCCCCAGCATTTT. It codes for CASSFRTRFNQPQHF.